This T cell receptor (beta chain) came from a study of CD8 T cells in ankylosing spondylitis (dated by TCRdb to about 2017). Regarding the study in general: To find TCR variants linked to disease, the study profiled T cell receptor beta repertoires in ankylosing spondylitis patients and healthy donors. The whole study cohort included 95 to 130 healthy donors and 25 ankylosing spondylitis patients. Peripheral blood was sampled, and synovial fluid was also collected from ankylosing spondylitis patients. Paper-wide results and their limitations: Blood from ankylosing spondylitis patients appeared to be characterized by a TCR beta motif made up of several highly homologous amino acid variants. Some motif variants were previously reported in synovial fluid and blood of reactive arthritis patients, suggesting common disease-initiation mechanisms. The disease-linked clones showed a CD8+ phenotype and occurred at relatively low frequencies in peripheral blood. The disease-linked clones were reported as significantly enriched in matched synovial fluid samples from ankylosing spondylitis patients.

This clonotype was counted between two and nine times. Its cognate antigen has yet to be identified. There are no base qualities to consult, and no much larger clone falls within one base. The CDR3 measures 12 amino acids from cysteine to phenylalanine. The only DNA kept is the CDR3, 36 bases in frame from the first base. Trimming costs V 2 bases and J 3 bases, and their ends lie 4 bases apart. Sequences SEHNR (CDR1) and FQNEAQ (CDR2) are obtained from the germline V gene (reference sequence). Instrument used: Illumina HiSeq 2500. Quantitative 5'-RACE with molecular barcodes was the method used to prepare the TCR beta libraries. The authors' pipeline ran thus. A new computational method, built on a probabilistic model of VDJ rearrangement, was used to identify disease-linked TCR variants. Using fastp trimming at Q25 and MiXCR clonotype assembly, TCRdb reanalyzed the public sequencing data and kept in-frame beta chains. Rows are combined by CDR3 protein, so each entry shows the most common genes and DNA. These V and J calls are TCRdb output, not the study's own analysis. The sample contains 150,000 to 200,000 distinct CDR3 sequences, around 10% of them found a single time. Under 35% of the sample is in the top ten clones.

This chain joins TRBV7-9 to TRBJ1-1; no confident D gene assignment can be made. The origin of this receptor is a male donor with ankylosing spondylitis or in good health (not recorded which). The sequenced sample consisted of blood, either unsorted or a sorted T cell fraction (not recorded which). The DNA sequence is TGTGCCAGCAGCTTAAGTGACACTGAAGCTTTCTTT. The translation is CASSLSDTEAFF.